These 12 T cell receptor beta chains were sequenced from one sample in a study of cytomegalovirus exposure and HLA in healthy donors. Method: immunoSEQ multiplex PCR; TCRdb's copy keeps in-frame clones and lacks some. The repertoire has approximately 110,000 clones, approximately 94% of them found once; the top ten carry 1% to 1.5%. The source material was PBMCs. These receptors were collected from a woman aged 18-35 years in good health and CMV-seronegative.

This chain joins TRBV15 and TRBJ1-2; a possible D gene is TRBD1 (5 bases). Germline V CDR1 and CDR2: LNHNV, YYDKDF (reference sequence). The CDR3 length is 16 residues. V was clipped by 0 bases and J by 2 bases, with 13 bases between them. CDR3 sequence reads: CATSRDLATANYGYTF. CDR3 DNA: TGTGCCACCAGCAGAGATCTTGCGACAGCCAACTATGGCTACACCTTC.

The J gene is TRBJ2-1, the V gene TRBV28; 9 positions agree with TRBD2. Germline V gene sequence: CDR1 MDHEN, CDR2 SYDVKM. V was pared by 7 bases and J by 3 bases, with 4 bases of the junction left unmatched. The CDR3 is made up of 14 amino acids. CDR3 amino acids: CASTLAGIYNEQFF. The CDR3, as DNA: TGTGCCAGCACCCTAGCGGGAATCTACAATGAGCAGTTCTTC. Full variable domain (outside the CDR3, taken from reference TRBV28 and TRBJ2-1): DVKVTQSSRYLVKRTGEKVFLECVQDMDHENMFWYRQDPGLGLRLIYFSYDVKMKEKGDIPEGYSVSREKKERFSLILESASTNQTSMYLCASTLAGIYNEQFFGPGTRLTVL.

J is TRBJ1-1 and V is TRBV30; 8 bases map to TRBD1. Germline V gene data show CDR1 as GTSNPN and CDR2 as SVGIG (reference sequence). The CDR3 sequence is 14 residues long. With V trimmed by 4 bases and J by 8 bases, 12 bases remained unmatched. CDR3: CAWTTLDRVREAFF. The DNA of the CDR3 is TGTGCCTGGACCACCTTGGACAGGGTTCGAGAAGCTTTCTTT.

This chain joins TRBV28 and TRBJ1-1; a possible D gene is TRBD1 (6 bases). The CDR3 has 13 amino acids. Germline V gene data show CDR1 as MDHEN and CDR2 as SYDVKM. V lost 3 bases to trimming and J lost 6 bases, with 11 bases between them. The CDR3, as DNA: TGTGCCAGCAGTTTTAGGACAGTGGCTGAAGCTTTCTTT. Translation: CASSFRTVAEAFF.

The chain carries TRBV5-6 and TRBJ1-5; a possible D gene is TRBD1 (5 bases). Trimming cost V 3 bases and J 5 bases, with 18 bases left between them. The CDR3 loop spans 16 amino acids. The V gene's germline CDR1 is SGHDT and CDR2 YYEEEE. CDR3 in DNA: TGTGCCAGCAGCTCCCGGGGGGATCTGTCCCATCAGCCCCAGCATTTT. Its protein is CASSSRGDLSHQPQHF.

The V gene is TRBV6-6, the J gene TRBJ1-1; D is unresolved. CDR1 is MNHNY and CDR2 is SVGAGI in the germline V gene (reference sequence). The V end lost 6 bases, the J end lost 2 bases, and 10 bases lay between the germline ends. The CDR3 sequence is 13 residues long. This CDR3 reads CASSPGLNTEAFF. The DNA for the CDR3 is TGTGCCAGCAGCCCAGGACTCAACACTGAAGCTTTCTTT.

The chain employs TRBV5-1 and TRBJ2-7, with D maybe TRBD2 (5 bases). CDR1 and CDR2 from the germline V gene are SGHRS and YFSETQ. V dropped 3 bases and J dropped 3 bases, with 13 bases sitting between them. The CDR3 runs 14 residues. The CDR3 reads CASSSGLGIYEQYF. The CDR3 DNA is TGCGCCAGCAGCTCTGGACTTGGCATCTACGAGCAGTACTTC.

The chain employs TRBV9 and TRBJ2-1; D may be TRBD2 (5 bases). V lost 0 bases, J lost 7 bases, and 14 bases lay in between. There are 15 residues in the CDR3. Germline CDR1 and CDR2: SGDLS and YYNGEE. Written as DNA, the CDR3 is TGTGCCAGCAGCGTAGCCGTCGCCGGGAAGAATGAGCAGTTCTTC. Translation gives CASSVAVAGKNEQFF.

The chain uses TRBV6-6 and TRBJ2-7; 11 nucleotides align to TRBD2. V lost 6 bases to trimming and J lost 5 bases; unmatched junction nucleotides: 6. CDR3 length: 14 amino acids. The germline V gene encodes CDR1 MNHNY and CDR2 SVGAGI (reference sequence). The CDR3 region is CASRGLAESNEQYF. The CDR3, as DNA: TGTGCCAGCAGGGGACTAGCGGAATCCAACGAGCAGTACTTC.

The chain joins TRBV5-6 to TRBJ1-5, with D hard to call. The CDR3 extends over 18 amino acids. The germline gives CDR1 SGHDT, CDR2 YYEEEE. Trimming removed 2 bases from V and 1 base from J, with 19 bases in between. The CDR3 spells CASSLLAGGRSSNQPQHF. In nucleotides, the CDR3 is TGTGCCAGCAGCTTATTGGCGGGAGGCAGATCAAGCAATCAGCCCCAGCATTTT.

The chain couples TRBV5-1 to TRBJ2-1, with a weak D call TRBD1 (6 bases). The CDR3 is 20 amino acids. CDR1 is SGHRS, CDR2 YFSETQ, per germline. V lost 0 bases and J lost 2, with 24 bases in between. CDR3: CASSLESGRTAVWTYNEQFF. The DNA for the CDR3 is TGCGCCAGCAGCTTGGAATCCGGTCGGACAGCTGTGTGGACCTACAATGAGCAGTTCTTC. The full variable domain, its missing parts supplied by reference TRBV5-1 and TRBJ2-1, is KAGVTQTPRYLIKTRGQQVTLSCSPISGHRSVSWYQQTPGQGLQFLFEYFSETQRNKGNFPGRFSGRQFSNSRSEMNVSTLELGDSALYLCASSLESGRTAVWTYNEQFFGPGTRLTVL.

The rearrangement links TRBV5-1 to TRBJ2-5, with 10 bases matching TRBD2. Germline V gene lookup returns CDR1 SGHRS and CDR2 YFSETQ. The junction had 15 bases not matched to a gene; V was cut back by 0 bases and J by 7 bases. The CDR3 extends over 18 amino acids. The CDR3 sequence: CASSLGPSGRIAGRTQYF. DNA of the CDR3: TGCGCCAGCAGCTTGGGCCCTAGCGGGAGAATAGCCGGAAGGACCCAGTACTTC. The variable domain in full, with the rest retrieved from reference TRBV5-1 and TRBJ2-5, is KAGVTQTPRYLIKTRGQQVTLSCSPISGHRSVSWYQQTPGQGLQFLFEYFSETQRNKGNFPGRFSGRQFSNSRSEMNVSTLELGDSALYLCASSLGPSGRIAGRTQYFGPGTRLLVL.